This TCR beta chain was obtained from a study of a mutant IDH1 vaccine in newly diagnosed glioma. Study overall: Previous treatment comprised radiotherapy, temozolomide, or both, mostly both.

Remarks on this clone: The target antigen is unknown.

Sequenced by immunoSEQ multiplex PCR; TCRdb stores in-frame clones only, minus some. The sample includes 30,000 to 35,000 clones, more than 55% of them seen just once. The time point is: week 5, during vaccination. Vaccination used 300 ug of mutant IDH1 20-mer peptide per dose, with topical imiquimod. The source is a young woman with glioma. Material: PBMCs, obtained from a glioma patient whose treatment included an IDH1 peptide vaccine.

CDR3 in DNA: TGTGCCAGCAGCAAAGCGCTCCAAGCGATGAACACCGGGGAGCTGTTTTTT. Translating it yields CASSKALQAMNTGELFF. The V and J genes are TRBV21-1 and TRBJ2-2; TRBD2 was called by the table and not checked on the DNA. TRBV21-1 is designated a pseudogene. The CDR3 covers 17 residues.